Shown below are 26 T cell receptor beta chains from a single sample sequenced in a study of T-cell reconstitution after alpha-beta-depleted transplantation in children. Construction of the TCRbeta library involved unique molecular identifiers. TCRdb re-derived calls from the PCR reads in MiXCR, one entry per CDR3 protein. The sample lists about 350,000 distinct CDR3 sequences, around 15% occurring once. Here the sequenced sample was PBMCs, mostly from graft donor cells, taken 360 days after TCRalphabeta/CD19-depleted stem cell transplant. Every receptor here comes from a male patient between 2 and 10 years old who had a stem cell transplant for acute lymphoblastic leukemia, so the T cells may come from the graft donor.

The rearrangement links TRBV7-8 to TRBJ1-5; D gene ambiguous. Germline V lookup: CDR1 SGHVS, CDR2 FQNEAQ. This CDR3 is built from 13 residues. V lost 3 bases to trimming and J lost 5 bases, with 8 bases between them. CDR3: CASSFPGDQPQHF. The CDR3, as DNA: TGTGCCAGCAGCTTCCCCGGGGATCAGCCCCAGCATTTT.

Many counts were recorded for this clonotype. The chain joins TRBV5-1 to TRBJ2-2; 7 positions agree with TRBD1. V lost 3 bases and J lost 7; bases outside the gene matches: 6. The germline V gene encodes CDR1 SGHRS and CDR2 YFSETQ. The CDR3 contains 14 residues. CDR3 loop: CASSYRQGNGELFF. CDR3 nucleotides: TGCGCCAGCAGCTATCGACAGGGCAACGGGGAGCTGTTTTTT.

The genes are TRBV2 and TRBJ2-1; D remains ambiguous. The V end was cut by 3 bases, the J end by 6 bases, with 12 bases between. Per the germline V gene, CDR1 is SNHLY and CDR2 is FYNNEI. There are 14 residues in the CDR3. Here the CDR3 reads CASSEVLWTNEQFF. The CDR3 coding sequence is TGTGCCAGCAGTGAGGTCCTATGGACCAATGAGCAGTTCTTC.

In this sample, this clonotype turned up a few times. The chain is built from TRBV24-1 and TRBJ2-5; maybe TRBD1 (6 bases). The CDR3 contains 15 residues. Between the trimmed V and J ends, which lost 4 bases and 1 base, there was a span of 12 bases. CDR1 is KGHDR and CDR2 is SFDVKD in the germline V gene. The CDR3: CATSDTGQFQETQYF. The CDR3 region has the DNA TGTGCCACCAGTGACACCGGACAGTTCCAAGAGACCCAGTACTTC.

This chain links TRBV24-1 with TRBJ2-5, with D maybe TRBD1 (6 bases). The CDR3 runs to 14 residues. The V end was cut by 8 bases, the J end by 2 bases, with 14 bases between. From germline, CDR1 is KGHDR and CDR2 SFDVKD. The DNA of the CDR3 is TGTGCCACCACCGCCCGGACAGTACAAGAGACCCAGTACTTC. This codes for CATTARTVQETQYF.

This clonotype was recorded at least ten times. J is TRBJ2-1 and V is TRBV6-2 or TRBV6-3; no clear D. The ends were cut back, 2 bases at V and 5 bases at J, with 7 bases in the middle. CDR1 is MNHEY, CDR2 SVGEGT, per germline. The CDR3 spans 13 residues. The CDR3 loop reads CASSYEADNEQFF. The CDR3 region has the DNA TGTGCCAGCAGTTACGAGGCGGACAATGAGCAGTTCTTC.

This chain uses TRBV12-3 or TRBV12-4 with TRBJ2-1; 10 bases are a match to TRBD2. The CDR3 extends over 13 amino acids. J lost 1 base, V lost 10 bases, and 1 base had no gene match. The CDR3 reads CATGLASYNEQFF. CDR3 DNA sequence: TGTGCCACGGGACTAGCGTCCTACAATGAGCAGTTCTTC.

This clonotype has just a few counts. V usage is TRBV15 and J usage is TRBJ1-1; D unresolved. V lost 0 bases and J lost 1, with 9 bases in between. The CDR3 totals 15 residues. CDR1 is LNHNV, CDR2 YYDKDF, per germline (reference sequence). The CDR3 spells CATSRDLPGNTEAFF. The CDR3 bases are TGTGCCACCAGCAGAGATTTGCCGGGGAACACTGAAGCTTTCTTT.

This rearrangement joins TRBV20-1 to TRBJ1-5, with D possibly matching TRBD1 (5 bases). V lost 3 bases, J lost 3 bases, and 9 bases lay in between. The CDR3 totals 13 residues. CDR1 and CDR2 from the germline V gene are DFQATT and SNEGSKA (reference sequence). The chain's CDR3 is CSARGVLNQPQHF. CDR3 DNA: TGCAGTGCTAGGGGGGTCCTCAATCAGCCCCAGCATTTT.

The chain joins TRBV20-1 to TRBJ1-1; a possible D gene is TRBD1 (5 bases). Germline CDR1 and CDR2: DFQATT and SNEGSKA (reference sequence). The CDR3 sequence is 13 residues long. CDR3 region: CSAGMTVNTEAFF. In DNA form, the CDR3 reads TGCAGCGCGGGTATGACAGTTAACACTGAAGCTTTCTTT.

The chain is built from TRBV28 and TRBJ2-7; 7 bases map to TRBD1. Germline V CDR1 and CDR2: MDHEN, SYDVKM. V was pared by 5 bases and J by 6 bases, with 10 bases of the junction left unmatched. The CDR3 is 14 residues long. The CDR3 region has the DNA TGTGCCAGCAGTCGACAGGGAAATAGTGGCGAGCAGTACTTC. Translated: CASSRQGNSGEQYF. Variable domain in full (rest from reference TRBV28 and TRBJ2-7): DVKVTQSSRYLVKRTGEKVFLECVQDMDHENMFWYRQDPGLGLRLIYFSYDVKMKEKGDIPEGYSVSREKKERFSLILESASTNQTSMYLCASSRQGNSGEQYFGPGTRLTVT.

This chain connects TRBV28 to TRBJ2-3; possibly TRBD2 for D (5 bases). CDR3 length: 16 amino acids. The germline V and J ends were trimmed by 6 bases and 2 bases, with 18 bases remaining between them. Per the germline V gene, CDR1 is MDHEN and CDR2 is SYDVKM. The CDR3 nucleotides read TGTGCCAGCAGCCCCTTAGCGTTCCCTATCACAGATACGCAGTATTTT. Translated, it gives CASSPLAFPITDTQYF.

This chain links TRBV14 with TRBJ1-5; tentatively, D is TRBD1 (5 bases). This CDR3 comprises 24 residues. Per germline, CDR1 SGHDN and CDR2 FVKESK. The V end lost 1 base, the J end lost 6 bases, and 40 bases lay between the germline ends. The CDR3 loop reads CASSQGMTDSRGDPTNISLQPQHF. The CDR3 DNA is TGTGCCAGCAGCCAAGGCATGACCGACAGTCGGGGGGACCCAACTAACATATCACTTCAGCCCCAGCATTTT.

Here the CDR3 DNA reads TGCGCCAGCAGCTTGGGCCCGACAGATAGCAATCAGCCCCAGCATTTT. It translates to CASSLGPTDSNQPQHF. V gene TRBV5-1 combines with J gene TRBJ1-5; the D gene is possibly TRBD1 (5 bases). The CDR3 loop spans 16 amino acids. Germline V gives CDR1 SGHRS, CDR2 YFSETQ. Trimming stripped 0 bases from V and 0 bases from J, with 10 bases between.

Only a few counts were recorded for this clonotype. The V and J genes are TRBV28 and TRBJ1-2, with D perhaps TRBD1 (5 bases). Germline assignment: CDR1 MDHEN and CDR2 SYDVKM. V was clipped by 5 bases and J by 6 bases, with 16 bases between them. This CDR3 contains 14 residues. The CDR3 bases are TGTGCCAGCAGTGGGAGGGACTTTCCAGATGGCTACACCTTC. Its translation: CASSGRDFPDGYTF.

The chain is built from TRBV29-1 and TRBJ2-1; 7 nucleotides align to TRBD2. CDR1 and CDR2 from the germline V gene are SQVTM and ANQGSEA. J was trimmed by 3 bases and V by 4 bases; bases with no gene match: 6. The CDR3 sequence is 14 residues long. The CDR3 bases are TGCAGCGTTGTTGTTAGCGGGCACTACAATGAGCAGTTCTTC. This translates into CSVVVSGHYNEQFF.

This clonotype was counted at least ten times. J is TRBJ2-1 and V is TRBV12-3 or TRBV12-4; D perhaps matches TRBD2 (6 bases). The CDR3 extends over 14 amino acids. The V end was cut by 6 bases, the J end by 0 bases, with 9 bases between. CDR3 nucleotides: TGTGCCAGCAGCCAGCGGGCCTCCTACAATGAGCAGTTCTTC. Translation: CASSQRASYNEQFF.

This clonotype was recorded many times. In DNA, the CDR3 is TGTGCCATCAGTGAGTCGAGGACAGGGATTTACTCCTACAATGAGCAGTTCTTC. Its protein is CAISESRTGIYSYNEQFF. J is TRBJ2-1 and V is TRBV10-3; the match to TRBD1 covers 8 bases. V shed 0 bases, J shed 0 bases, and the junction held 7 bases outside the gene matches. CDR3 length: 18 amino acids. Germline V gene sequence: CDR1 ENHRY, CDR2 SYGVKD.

This sequence joins TRBV5-1 and TRBJ2-3, with D perhaps TRBD1 (6 bases). The CDR3 extends over 15 amino acids. V was clipped by 3 bases and J by 5 bases, with 16 bases between them. Germline CDR1 SGHRS, CDR2 YFSETQ. The CDR3 reads CASSSPTGFGDTQYF. The CDR3 DNA reads TGCGCCAGCAGCTCCCCGACAGGCTTTGGAGATACGCAGTATTTT.

This chain joins TRBV4-1 and TRBJ2-3; D unclear. The V and J ends lost 1 base and 1 base respectively, with 15 bases between them. Per germline, CDR1 MGHRA and CDR2 YSYEKL. There are 17 residues in the CDR3. Written as DNA, the CDR3 is TGCGCCAGCAGCCAAGGGGTATCGGACGCCCGCACAGATACGCAGTATTTT. Translating it yields CASSQGVSDARTDTQYF.

This clonotype was seen more than once but under ten times. V usage is TRBV9 and J usage is TRBJ2-2; D is uncertain. Trimming removed 5 bases from V and 4 bases from J, with 9 bases in between. The CDR3 has 13 amino acids. The germline gives CDR1 SGDLS, CDR2 YYNGEE. The CDR3 loop is CASSAPRTGELFF. DNA of the CDR3: TGTGCCAGCAGTGCCCCCCGCACCGGGGAGCTGTTTTTT. Full variable domain (outside the CDR3, taken from reference TRBV9 and TRBJ2-2): DSGVTQTPKHLITATGQRVTLRCSPRSGDLSVYWYQQSLDQGLQFLIQYYNGEERAKGNILERFSAQQFPDLHSELNLSSLELGDSALYFCASSAPRTGELFFGEGSRLTVL.

There are many counts of this clonotype. The J gene is TRBJ2-7, the V gene TRBV6-5; the D is unclear. This CDR3 spans 15 amino acids. Trimming pared 5 bases from V and 3 bases from J, leaving 17 bases between. CDR1 is MNHEY, CDR2 SVGAGI, per germline. DNA of the CDR3: TGTGCCAGCAGTGTAATCAGAGTAGGCAACTACGAGCAGTACTTC. Translating gives CASSVIRVGNYEQYF.

This clonotype was observed a few times. J is TRBJ2-3 and V is TRBV11-1; 7 bases agree with TRBD2. The CDR3 loop spans 21 amino acids. V lost 1 base, J lost 4 bases, and 23 bases stayed unmatched. The germline gives CDR1 SGHAT, CDR2 FQDESV (reference sequence). The CDR3 is CASSLERGRGRSIAGADTQYF. The CDR3, as DNA: TGTGCCAGCAGCTTAGAGAGAGGCCGGGGCAGGTCGATTGCGGGGGCAGATACGCAGTATTTT.

This clonotype was observed a few times. The chain combines TRBV4-3 with TRBJ1-5; 7 bases match TRBD1. The CDR3 totals 14 residues. Germline lookup yields CDR1 LGHNA and CDR2 YSLEER. V lost 1 base to trimming and J lost 7 bases; unmatched junction nucleotides: 4. Written as DNA, the CDR3 is TGCGCCAGCAGCCAAGCGACAGGGAGGCAGCCCCAGCATTTT. Translating it yields CASSQATGRQPQHF.

This clonotype was observed at least ten times. The chain recombines TRBV27 with TRBJ2-5; D might be TRBD2 (5 bases). The CDR3 consists of 13 residues. CDR1 is MNHEY and CDR2 is SMNVEV in the germline V gene (reference sequence). The V and J ends lost 6 bases and 3 bases respectively, with 11 bases between them. The CDR3 nucleotides read TGTGCCAGCAGACGGGGTCTCAAAGAGACCCAGTACTTC. It codes for CASRRGLKETQYF.

This clonotype was counted only a few times. This sequence joins TRBV4-2 and TRBJ2-1, with D unresolved. V lost 0 bases, J lost 7 bases, and 10 bases lay in between. The CDR3 sequence is 14 residues long. The V gene's germline CDR1 is LGHNA and CDR2 YNFKEQ. The CDR3 region has the DNA TGTGCCAGCAGCCAAGACATTCCGCGGAATGAGCAGTTCTTC. This gives the protein CASSQDIPRNEQFF.